This T cell receptor beta chain was observed in a study of T cells in Graves' hyperthyroidism and ophthalmopathy. Findings and limits, study-wide: Ophthalmopathy, which appeared later, was predicted by the model a median roughly 6.4 months before onset.

Concerning this clonotype itself: Its specificity is unknown.

Patients showing uncontrolled infection, other autoimmune disease, pregnancy or lactation were ineligible. From RNA transcripts, TCR beta CDR3 regions were amplified. The TCR CDR3 first-round RT-PCR relied on the HTBI primer set. TCRdb processed the multiplex PCR reads anew with MiXCR; each CDR3 protein has one entry. This table has about 640,000 distinct CDR3 sequences, less than 25% appearing once. The sequencing sample was made of blood. This receptor was obtained from a man between 25 and 39 years old with Graves' ophthalmopathy.

The CDR3 DNA is TGTGCCAGCAGCCCGCTTACAGGGACTGGAAACACCATATATTTT. Translating it yields CASSPLTGTGNTIYF. The chain is built from TRBV5-5 and TRBJ1-3, with D maybe TRBD1 (6 bases). CDR1 and CDR2 from the germline V gene are SGHKS and YYEKEE (reference sequence). V was pared by 4 bases and J by 2 bases, with 13 bases between. CDR3 length: 15 amino acids.